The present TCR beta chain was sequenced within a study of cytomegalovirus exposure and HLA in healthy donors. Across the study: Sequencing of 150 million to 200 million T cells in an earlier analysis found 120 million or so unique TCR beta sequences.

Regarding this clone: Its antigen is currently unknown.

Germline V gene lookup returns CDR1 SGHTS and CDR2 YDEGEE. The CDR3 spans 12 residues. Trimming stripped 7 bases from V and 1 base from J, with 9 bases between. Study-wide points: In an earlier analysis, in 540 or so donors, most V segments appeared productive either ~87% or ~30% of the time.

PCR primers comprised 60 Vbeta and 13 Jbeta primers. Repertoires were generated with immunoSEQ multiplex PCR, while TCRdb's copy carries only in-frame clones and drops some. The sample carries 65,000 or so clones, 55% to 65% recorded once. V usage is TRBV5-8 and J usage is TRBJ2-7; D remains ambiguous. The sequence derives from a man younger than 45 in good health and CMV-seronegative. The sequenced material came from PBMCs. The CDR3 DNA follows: TGTGCCAGCCACAGTACGTCCTACGAGCAGTACTTC. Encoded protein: CASHSTSYEQYF.